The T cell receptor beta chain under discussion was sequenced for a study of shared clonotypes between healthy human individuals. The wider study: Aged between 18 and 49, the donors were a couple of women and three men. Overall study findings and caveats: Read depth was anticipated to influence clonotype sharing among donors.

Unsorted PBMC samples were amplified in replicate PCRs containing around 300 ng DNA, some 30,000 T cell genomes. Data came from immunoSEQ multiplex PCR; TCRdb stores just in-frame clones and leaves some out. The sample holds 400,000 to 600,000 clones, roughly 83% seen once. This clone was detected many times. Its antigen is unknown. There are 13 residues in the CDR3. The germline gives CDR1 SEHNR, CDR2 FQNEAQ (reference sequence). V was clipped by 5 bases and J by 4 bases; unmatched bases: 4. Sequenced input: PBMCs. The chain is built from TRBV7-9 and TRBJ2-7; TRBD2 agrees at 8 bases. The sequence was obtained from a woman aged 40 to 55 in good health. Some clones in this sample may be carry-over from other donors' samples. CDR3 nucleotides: TGTGCCAGCAGCCCCCGGGAGGGGTACGAGCAGTACTTC. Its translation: CASSPREGYEQYF.